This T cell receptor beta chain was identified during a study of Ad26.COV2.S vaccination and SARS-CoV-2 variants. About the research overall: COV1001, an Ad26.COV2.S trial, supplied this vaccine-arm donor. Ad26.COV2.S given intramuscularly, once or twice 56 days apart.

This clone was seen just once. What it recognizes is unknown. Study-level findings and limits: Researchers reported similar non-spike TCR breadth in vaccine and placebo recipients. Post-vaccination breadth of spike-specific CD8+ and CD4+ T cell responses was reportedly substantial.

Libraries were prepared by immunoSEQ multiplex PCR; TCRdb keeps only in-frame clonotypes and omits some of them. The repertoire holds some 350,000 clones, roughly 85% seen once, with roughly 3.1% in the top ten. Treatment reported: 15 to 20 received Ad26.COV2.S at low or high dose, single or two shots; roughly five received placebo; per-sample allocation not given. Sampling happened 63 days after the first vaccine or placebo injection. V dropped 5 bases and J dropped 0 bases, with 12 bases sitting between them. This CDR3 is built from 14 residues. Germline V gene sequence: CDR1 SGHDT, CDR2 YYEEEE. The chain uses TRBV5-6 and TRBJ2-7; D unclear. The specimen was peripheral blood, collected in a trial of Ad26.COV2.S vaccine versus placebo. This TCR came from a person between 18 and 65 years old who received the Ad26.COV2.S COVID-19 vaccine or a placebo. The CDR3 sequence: CASSPDANSYEQYF. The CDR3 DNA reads TGTGCCAGCAGTCCGGACGCAAACTCCTACGAGCAGTACTTC.